This TCR beta chain was recovered during a study of blood T cell repertoires in COVID-19 (dated by TCRdb to 2020 to 2022). Regarding the complete study: Samples covering the acute and convalescent phases of COVID-19 were provided by collaborators in the United States, Italy and Spain. The material from the prospective study consisted of cDNA or gDNA derived from T cells, B-cell-depleted T cells, or PBMCs. Subjects who had been exposed to COVID-19, were actively infected with it, or had recovered from it provided the deeply sampled blood TCRbeta repertoires that made up the dataset. The repertoires were made available in a free public database intended to serve as a resource for research on the immune response to SARS-CoV-2. Samples came from the ongoing ImmuneRACE study (first 160 participants) plus 1,254 subjects from 6 global collaborators. Nearly every sample came with metadata listing a de-identified subject ID, COVID-19 status, age in years and sex. Where available, HLA class I and class II types were taken from metadata supplied by the sample provider and were not determined by assay-based typing.

TCRbeta CDR3 regions were amplified from genomic DNA by means of the immunoSEQ Assay, a bias-controlled multiplex PCR. Under the source paper's analysis protocol: The number of nucleated cells in each sample was estimated from the amplification of reference gene primers within the assay. To quantify the absolute abundance of each unique TCRbeta CDR3 rearrangement, sequence reads were collapsed and filtered. For each sample, productive Simpson clonality was calculated as the square root of Simpson's diversity index over productive rearrangements. TCRdb's version of the immuneACCESS table is confined to in-frame rearrangements and falls short of the full clone set. An unresolved V gene accounts for under half of the shortfall where checked; the remainder is of unknown origin. That table supplies the V and J calls and clone size; D and trimming were determined from the DNA. Counted in this sample were over 350,000 clones; about 86% of them appeared once. About 10% of the sample comes from the top ten.

Trimming costs V 5 bases and J 7 bases, and their ends lie 23 bases apart. The germline V gene (reference sequence) gives CDR1 as PRHDT and CDR2 as FYEKMQ. The cysteine opens and the phenylalanine closes a CDR3 of 16 amino acids. Solely the CDR3 DNA is kept, with 48 bases framed from the first base. With respect to this clone: The specificity of this receptor is unknown. No clone much larger than this one lies a single base away; base qualities are absent.

Participants in the prospective study were aged roughly 18 to 89 years, lived in about two dozen United States geographic areas, and enrolled through a virtual design. In the prospective study, cohorts were assigned on the basis of participant-reported clinical history obtained from a screening survey and a study questionnaire. Recovered participants in ImmuneRACE Cohort 3 were defined by two consecutive negative NP/OP PCR tests, clearance by a healthcare professional, or resolution of symptoms. Each participant in the prospective study had whole blood, serum and a nasopharyngeal or oropharyngeal swab collected by mobile phlebotomists. Over a roughly two-month period, participants in the prospective study had the option of providing additional blood draws and questionnaires. Before DNA extraction, prospective study blood samples were shipped either frozen or at room temperature. Broader findings and caveats from the paper: The quantity of clinical and demographic metadata differed by source and by participant and was supplied without curation.

What was sequenced was PBMCs or T cells enriched from blood (not recorded which). This TCR came from a woman between 50 and 59 years old who had recovered from COVID-19. Rearrangement joined TRBV13 to TRBJ1-2, and perhaps TRBD1 as D gene, on 6 matching bases. In nucleotide form, the sequence is TGTGCCAGCAGCACCAGACAGGCCCACTTAATTAGTGGCTACACCTTC. It encodes CASSTRQAHLISGYTF. The entire variable domain, with the stretches around the CDR3 drawn from the reference TRBV13 and TRBJ1-2 proteins, is AAGVIQSPRHLIKEKRETATLKCYPIPRHDTVYWYQQGPGQDPQFLISFYEKMQSDKGSIPDRFSAQQFSDYHSELNMSSLELGDSALYFCASSTRQAHLISGYTFGSGTRLTVV.